Following are 4 T cell receptor beta chains from one sample sequenced in a study of blood T cells in healthy people across ages. With a J-beta primer mix and a sample-barcoded 5' primer, a second PCR ran 7 to 11 cycles. Each CDR3 protein gets one entry after TCRdb re-called the 5' RACE reads with MiXCR. The sample shows roughly 2 million distinct CDR3 sequences, approximately 50% of them seen only once. Input material: blood. Source of these receptors: a woman between 35 and 50 years old in good health.

The rearrangement uses TRBV27 and TRBJ2-5, with D uncertain. The CDR3 runs 12 residues. V lost 2 bases and J 9 bases, leaving 10 bases between the germline ends. Germline V CDR1 and CDR2: MNHEY, SMNVEV (reference sequence). This CDR3 reads CASSLGNGPQYF. The CDR3 bases are TGTGCCAGCAGTTTAGGGAACGGCCCCCAGTACTTC.

The chain couples TRBV15 to TRBJ2-7, with D possibly being TRBD1 or TRBD2 (5 bases each). The CDR3 is 13 amino acids. The V gene's germline CDR1 is LNHNV and CDR2 YYDKDF (reference sequence). Trimming pared 5 bases from V and 1 base from J, leaving 9 bases between. The CDR3 DNA reads as TGTGCCACCAGCGGGACCCCGTCCTACGAGCAGTACTTC. This gives the protein CATSGTPSYEQYF. The whole variable domain, remainder taken from reference TRBV15 and TRBJ2-7, is DAMVIQNPRYQVTQFGKPVTLSCSQTLNHNVMYWYQQKSSQAPKLLFHYYDKDFNNEADTPDNFQSRRPNTSFCFLDIRSPGLGDTAMYLCATSGTPSYEQYFGPGTRLTVT.

This clonotype was counted a few times. The chain uses TRBV5-1 and TRBJ2-7, with TRBD2 matching 15 bases. The germline gives CDR1 SGHRS, CDR2 YFSETQ. The CDR3 is made up of 15 amino acids. Trimming cost V 3 bases and J 5 bases; bases outside gene matches: 3. CDR3 amino acids: CASSWTSGGAHEQYF. CDR3 nucleotides: TGCGCCAGCAGCTGGACTAGCGGGGGGGCCCACGAGCAGTACTTC.

This chain connects TRBV9 to TRBJ2-1; the match to TRBD2 covers 8 bases. The ends lost 0 bases at V and 10 bases at J; junction bases unmatched: 6. This CDR3 region has 14 residues. Germline CDR1 is SGDLS and CDR2 is YYNGEE. The CDR3 sequence is CASSVGLAGWEQFF. For the CDR3, the DNA is TGTGCCAGCAGCGTAGGGCTAGCGGGTTGGGAGCAGTTCTTC.